The present entry profiles one TCR beta chain with its context. This clonotype was picked up a small number of times. What antigen it recognizes has not been identified. Qualities for individual bases were not recorded, and no much larger clone is one base off. The protocol used for the library was 5' RACE. For sequencing, an Illumina HiSeq 2500 was employed. A second roughly 6 to 11 cycle PCR used a sample-barcoded 5' primer and a J-beta primer mix. A unique molecular identifier was introduced onto each TCR beta cDNA molecule by a template-switch 5' adaptor carrying 12 random nucleotides. At least 2.5 million CDR3-containing paired-end reads were obtained from each sample. The Mint cDNA synthesis kit, primed by a TRBC-specific oligonucleotide, was used to synthesize first-strand cDNA from all RNA. Following uracil-DNA glycosylase treatment, all cDNA underwent a first 18-cycle PCR with the universal primers M1SS and BC2_uni_R. The paper's data handling went like this. Each sample was normalized by randomly selecting 1 million high-quality reads, each carrying a distinct molecular identifier. Reads sharing molecular identifiers were discarded rather than binned into consensus sequences. MiTCR, set to a Q25 quality threshold and the strictest error-elimination algorithm, was used for CDR3 identification, clonotype clustering and error correction. A nonparametric unseen species model using Euler transformation provided a lower-bound estimate of total TCR beta diversity. Using fastp at Q25 and MiXCR, TCRdb reprocessed the public reads and kept productive beta chains. A single entry per CDR3 protein holds the most common genes and DNA from its merged rows. Clone size and V and J calls follow TCRdb, not the original study. The sample has approximately 780,000 distinct CDR3 sequences on record, roughly 24% of them singletons. The top ten clones comprise 3% of the sample.

This sample is part of a study of blood T cells in healthy people across ages (dated by TCRdb to the mid-2010s). About the study as a whole: Template switching captured roughly one uniquely barcoded TCR beta cDNA molecule per two T cells in model experiments. The study measured age-related changes in TCR beta repertoire diversity using deep sequencing normalized with unique cDNA molecular identifiers. The donors were split into four age groups: young (average around 15 years), middle-aged (39), aged (over 55) and long-lived (approximately 89). For two donors (one aged 18 to 29 and one aged 80 or older), the study analyzed two additional independent replicas of 1 million unique cDNA reads from the same blood draw.

V lost 5 bases and J lost 4 bases; the stretch between them is 15 bases long. For CDR1 and CDR2, the germline V gene lists SGHRS and YFSETQ. Measured from the cysteine to the phenylalanine, the CDR3 is 14 residues long. CDR3 DNA only is kept here, 42 bases in frame from base 1. What the study reported, not specific to this receptor: Donor CMV infection status was unknown, potentially confounding age-related changes in expanded clonotypes. Since profiling was done on bulk unsorted PBMCs, naive and antigen-experienced compartments could not be conclusively compared. Estimates of total diversity from one million sequenced T cells were regarded as lower bounds and underestimates. The long-lived group showed more naive CD4+ T cells, fewer expanded clones and increased TCR diversity than the aged group, suggesting age selection. A strong correlation was found between observed TCR beta diversity and the percentage of naive T cells measured by flow cytometry. Observed TCR beta diversity per million T cells fell roughly linearly with age, and a significant reduction was already apparent by age about 43.

Donors were 39 systemically healthy Caucasian individuals from Russia aged roughly 6 to 100 years. Around 10 milliliters of peripheral blood were drawn from each donor into EDTA-treated Vacutainer tubes. PBMCs were isolated by Ficoll-Paque density-gradient centrifugation, with at least 6 million obtained per sample. Total RNA was extracted from PBMCs with Trizol reagent, with at least 5 micrograms obtained per sample. For every donor, flow cytometry on a PBMC aliquot measured the percentage of naive CD45RAhigh/CD27high T cells. This same sample was also part of a study on T cells of mothers and their children. Reported in the second study: The donors were nine systemically healthy Caucasian individuals, made up of three mothers and their six children. cDNA synthesis consumed the entire amount of extracted RNA, loaded at roughly 1.5 ug RNA in each 15 ul reaction. In the second PCR, the M1S primer added sample barcodes and 2-4 random nucleotides. Over 8.5 million TCR beta CDR3 reads were obtained for each mother, and 2.5 million to 3 million reads were obtained for each child. Thymic selection similarly shapes TCR recombination output in related and unrelated pairs, with minor effect from inherited differences. Related mother-child pairs always showed normalized repertoire overlap that was slightly higher than in unrelated mother-child pairs, though the difference was never significant. No persistent microchimeric T cell clones were detected, at a sensitivity of approximately 100 clones per million clonotypes. Deep NGS was used in the study to compare the TCR beta repertoires of mothers and children and to look for features that separate related mother-child pairs from unrelated individuals. Mothers averaged roughly 40 +/- 4 years of age and children averaged around 10 +/- 4 years. After adapter ligation was performed with NEBNext reagents, the libraries were sequenced on an Illumina HiSeq 2000 with 100+100 nt paired-end reads. To prevent cross-contamination, the mother and child libraries were prepared one month apart and sequenced in separate runs. Between about 500,000 and 2,300,000 distinct TCR beta clonotypes were identified per donor. Naive TCR beta clonotypes were estimated from low-frequency clonotypes matched to each donor's FACS-determined naive share, without sorting.

This clonotype was sampled from a boy aged 5-17 years in good health. Source material: blood. The chain is assembled from TRBV5-1 and TRBJ1-1; tentative D gene TRBD1, with 5 bases matching. The DNA sequence is given as TGCGCCAGCAGTCCCTTTTTGGGGGGCACTGAAGCTTTCTTT. It is translated as CASSPFLGGTEAFF.